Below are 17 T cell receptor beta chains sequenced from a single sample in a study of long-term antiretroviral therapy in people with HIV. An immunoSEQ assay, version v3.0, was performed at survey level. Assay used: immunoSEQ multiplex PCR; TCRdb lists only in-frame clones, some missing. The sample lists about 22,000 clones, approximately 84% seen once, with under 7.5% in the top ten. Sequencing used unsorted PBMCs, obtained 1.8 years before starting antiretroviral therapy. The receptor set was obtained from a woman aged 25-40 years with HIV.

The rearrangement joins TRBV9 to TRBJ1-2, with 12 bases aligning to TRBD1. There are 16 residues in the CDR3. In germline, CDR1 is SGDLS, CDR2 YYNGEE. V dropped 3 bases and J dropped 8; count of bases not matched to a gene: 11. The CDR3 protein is CASSAFGGQGAEGYTF. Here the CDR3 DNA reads TGTGCCAGCAGCGCCTTCGGGGGACAGGGGGCGGAAGGCTACACCTTC.

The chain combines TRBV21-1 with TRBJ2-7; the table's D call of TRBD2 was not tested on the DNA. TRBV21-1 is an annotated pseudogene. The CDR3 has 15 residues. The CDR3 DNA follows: TGTGCCAGCAGCTCACAAGCGGGGGTATTCTACGAGCAGTACGTC. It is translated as CASSSQAGVFYEQYV.

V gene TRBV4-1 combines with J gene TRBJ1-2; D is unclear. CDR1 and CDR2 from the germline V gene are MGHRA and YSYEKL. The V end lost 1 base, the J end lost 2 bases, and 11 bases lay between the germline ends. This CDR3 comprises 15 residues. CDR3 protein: CASSQGPAGNYGYTF. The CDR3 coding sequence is TGCGCCAGCAGCCAAGGCCCCGCGGGGAACTATGGCTACACCTTC.

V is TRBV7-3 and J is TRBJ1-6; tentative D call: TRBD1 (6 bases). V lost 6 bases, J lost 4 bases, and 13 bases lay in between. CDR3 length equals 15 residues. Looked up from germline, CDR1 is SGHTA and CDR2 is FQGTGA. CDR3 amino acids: CASSQSQGYNSPLHF. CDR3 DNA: TGTGCCAGCAGTCAGTCACAGGGTTATAATTCACCCCTCCACTTT.

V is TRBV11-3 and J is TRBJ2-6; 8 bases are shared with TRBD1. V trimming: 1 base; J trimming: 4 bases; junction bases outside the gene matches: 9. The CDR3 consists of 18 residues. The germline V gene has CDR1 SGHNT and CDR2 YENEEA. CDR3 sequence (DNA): TGTGCCAGCAGCTTAGTAGCAGGGGGCGCATCCGGGGCCAACGTCCTGACTTTC. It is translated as CASSLVAGGASGANVLTF.

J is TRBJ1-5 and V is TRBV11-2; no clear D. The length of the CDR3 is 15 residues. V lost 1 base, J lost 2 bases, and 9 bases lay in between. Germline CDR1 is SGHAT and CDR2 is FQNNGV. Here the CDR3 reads CASSLGSAGNQPQHF. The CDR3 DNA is TGTGCCAGCAGCTTAGGGTCTGCAGGCAATCAGCCCCAGCATTTT.

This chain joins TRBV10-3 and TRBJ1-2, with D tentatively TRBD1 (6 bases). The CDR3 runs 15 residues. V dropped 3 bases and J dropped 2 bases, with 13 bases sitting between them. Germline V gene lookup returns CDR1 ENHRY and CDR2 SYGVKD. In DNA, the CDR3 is TGTGCCATCAGTGACACTACAGGGTTAAACTATGGCTACACCTTC. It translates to CAISDTTGLNYGYTF.

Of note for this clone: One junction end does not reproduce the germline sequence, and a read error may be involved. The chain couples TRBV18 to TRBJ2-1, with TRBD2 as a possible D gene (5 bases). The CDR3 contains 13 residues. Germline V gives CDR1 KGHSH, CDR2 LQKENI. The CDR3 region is CASSFDRGVIQIF. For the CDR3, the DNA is TGTGCCAGCTCGTTCGATCGGGGAGTTATCCAGATCTTC.

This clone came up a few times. CDR3 nucleotide sequence: TGTGCCAGCAGCTTAGAGCCAGCCAACGAGCAGTACGTC. This gives the protein CASSLEPANEQYV. The gene calls are TRBV7-8 and TRBJ2-7; D remains ambiguous. Germline V gene sequence: CDR1 SGHVS, CDR2 FQNEAQ. The CDR3 runs to 13 residues. The V end was cut by 1 base, the J end by 5 bases, with 9 bases between.

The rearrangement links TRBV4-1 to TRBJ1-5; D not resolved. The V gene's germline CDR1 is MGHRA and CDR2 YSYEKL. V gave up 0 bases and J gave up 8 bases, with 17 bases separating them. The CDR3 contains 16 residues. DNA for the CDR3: TGCGCCAGCAGCCAAGATTCGACATCGCGGTGGGAGCCCCAGCATTTT. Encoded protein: CASSQDSTSRWEPQHF.

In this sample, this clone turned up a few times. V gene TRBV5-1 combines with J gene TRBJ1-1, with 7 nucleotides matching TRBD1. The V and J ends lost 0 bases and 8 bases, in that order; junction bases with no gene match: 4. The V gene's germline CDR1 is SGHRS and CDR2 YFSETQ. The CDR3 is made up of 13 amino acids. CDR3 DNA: TGCGCCAGCAGCTTGGGATCGACAGGGGAAGCTTTCTTT. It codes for CASSLGSTGEAFF.

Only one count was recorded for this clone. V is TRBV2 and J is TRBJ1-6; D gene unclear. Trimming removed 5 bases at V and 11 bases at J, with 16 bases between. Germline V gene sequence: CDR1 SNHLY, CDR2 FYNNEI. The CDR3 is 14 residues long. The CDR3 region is CASSTLRTGTPLHF. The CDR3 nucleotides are TGTGCCAGCAGTACCCTGAGGACCGGGACACCCCTCCACTTT.

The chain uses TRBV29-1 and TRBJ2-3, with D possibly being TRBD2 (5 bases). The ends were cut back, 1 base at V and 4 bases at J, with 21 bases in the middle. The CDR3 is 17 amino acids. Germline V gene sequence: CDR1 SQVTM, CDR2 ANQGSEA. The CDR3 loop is CSVEGPARGKSADTQYF. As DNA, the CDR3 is TGCAGCGTTGAAGGTCCCGCCCGGGGAAAGAGCGCAGATACGCAGTATTTT.

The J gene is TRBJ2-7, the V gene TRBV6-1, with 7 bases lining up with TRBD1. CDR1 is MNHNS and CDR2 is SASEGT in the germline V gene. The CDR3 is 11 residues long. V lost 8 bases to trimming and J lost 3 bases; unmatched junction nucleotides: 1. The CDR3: CASGTDYEQYV. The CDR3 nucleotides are TGTGCCAGCGGGACAGACTACGAGCAGTACGTC.

As DNA, the CDR3 is TGTGCCAGCAGCTTAGAAAGTCTTAAGGGACTGTTTTTT. Its translation is CASSLESLKGLFF. The chain links TRBV11-2 to TRBJ1-4; D is ambiguous. V was pared by 0 bases and J by 13 bases, with 12 bases between. Germline CDR1 SGHAT, CDR2 FQNNGV. The CDR3 loop spans 13 amino acids.

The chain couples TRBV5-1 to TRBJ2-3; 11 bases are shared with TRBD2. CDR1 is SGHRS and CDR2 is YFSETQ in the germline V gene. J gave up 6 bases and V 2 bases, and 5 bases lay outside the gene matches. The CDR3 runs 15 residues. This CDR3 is CASSLTSGGYDTQYF. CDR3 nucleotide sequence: TGCGCCAGCAGCTTAACTAGCGGGGGCTATGATACGCAGTATTTT.

The CDR3 nucleotides are TGTGCCAGCAGCCAAGTCCGGGGGAACACTGAAGCTTTCTTT. This translates into CASSQVRGNTEAFF. J is TRBJ1-1 and V is TRBV4-2; D is unresolved. V shed 1 base and J shed 1 base, with 7 bases lying between them. The germline V gene encodes CDR1 LGHNA and CDR2 YNFKEQ. The length of the CDR3 is 14 residues.